This T cell receptor beta chain was identified during a study of blood T cell repertoires in COVID-19. Study in general: Whether acute or convalescent, the COVID-19 samples came from the United States, Italy and Spain. From T cells, B-cell-depleted T cells, or PBMCs came the material, which was cDNA or gDNA.

The sample holds a few counts of this clone. In the original analysis: For nucleated cells, counts were estimated from reference gene primer amplification. Generated by immunoSEQ multiplex PCR, the TCRdb table keeps only in-frame clones and is missing some. The V and J calls and clone size were taken over from that table, and D and trimming were inferred from the DNA. The data hold fewer than 200,000 clones, with less than 85% observed a single time. Specimen: peripheral blood. This receptor was identified in a woman of 80 years or more with acute or convalescent COVID-19.

CDR3 sequence: CASSLGGQTRIYGYTF. The DNA of the CDR3 is TGCGCCAGCAGCTTGGGAGGACAGACCAGAATCTATGGCTACACCTTC. This sequence joins TRBV5-1 and TRBJ1-2; D possibly corresponds to TRBD1 (6 bases). Germline V gene data show CDR1 as SGHRS and CDR2 as YFSETQ. This CDR3 has 16 amino acids. V lost 0 bases, J lost 4 bases, and 16 bases lay in between.